These 28 T cell receptor beta chains were all obtained from the same sample, sequenced in a study of memory CD4+ T cells and cytomegalovirus serostatus. The sort gate was single viable CD3+CD4+CD8-CD45RO+ cells for memory CD4+ T cells. TCRdb's copy holds only in-frame clones and misses some; the assay was immunoSEQ multiplex PCR. The sample holds tens of thousands of clones, under 80% seen once. Source material: memory CD4+ T cells from blood. The receptors derive from an adult in good health and CMV-seronegative.

The rearrangement links TRBV30 to TRBJ1-1; D remains unclear. Germline CDR1 and CDR2: GTSNPN and SVGIG (reference sequence). Trimming shortened V by 4 bases and J by 5 bases, and 17 bases separated the two germline ends. The CDR3 is 14 residues long. For the CDR3, the DNA is TGTGCCTGGATCCCTATCGATCGGGTGACTGAAGCTTTCTTT. Protein product: CAWIPIDRVTEAFF.

The rearrangement links TRBV15 to TRBJ1-1; maybe TRBD1 (6 bases). Trimming removed 1 base from V and 7 bases from J, with 7 bases in between. Germline loops: CDR1 LNHNV, CDR2 YYDKDF (reference sequence). The CDR3 has 12 amino acids. The chain's CDR3 is CATSRVQGEAFF. The DNA of the CDR3 is TGTGCCACCAGCAGAGTACAGGGTGAAGCTTTCTTT. Together with reference TRBV15 and TRBJ1-1, the CDR3 gives the full variable domain: DAMVIQNPRYQVTQFGKPVTLSCSQTLNHNVMYWYQQKSSQAPKLLFHYYDKDFNNEADTPDNFQSRRPNTSFCFLDIRSPGLGDTAMYLCATSRVQGEAFFGQGTRLTVV.

This clone came up a few times. The chain recombines TRBV28 with TRBJ2-3, with no clear D. V lost 2 bases and J 2 bases, leaving 14 bases between the germline ends. This CDR3 comprises 16 residues. The germline V gene encodes CDR1 MDHEN and CDR2 SYDVKM. The CDR3 sequence is CASSLEGIGLTDTQYF. The CDR3 bases are TGTGCCAGCAGTTTAGAAGGGATCGGCCTCACAGATACGCAGTATTTT.

The CDR3 protein is CASSSLGARDGTEAFF. CDR3 nucleotides: TGTGCCAGCAGCTCCCTGGGGGCCAGGGATGGCACTGAAGCTTTCTTT. The chain links TRBV7-9 to TRBJ1-1; D might be TRBD1 (6 bases). The V gene's germline CDR1 is SEHNR and CDR2 FQNEAQ (reference sequence). Between the trimmed V and J ends, which lost 4 bases and 4 bases, there was a span of 19 bases. CDR3 length: 16 residues.

The chain is built from TRBV7-8 and TRBJ2-5, with D perhaps matching TRBD1 or TRBD2 (5 bases each). CDR3 size: 18 residues. Per the germline V gene, CDR1 is SGHVS and CDR2 is FQNEAQ. V lost 3 bases and J 1 base, leaving 21 bases between the germline ends. CDR3 amino acids: CASSFRQRGFGTQETQYF. The CDR3 bases are TGTGCCAGCAGCTTTCGACAGCGAGGGTTCGGTACCCAAGAGACCCAGTACTTC.

The chain has TRBV28 and TRBJ2-2; the D call may be TRBD1 or TRBD2 (5 bases each). V was trimmed by 5 bases and J by 5 bases, leaving 18 bases between them. Per germline, CDR1 MDHEN and CDR2 SYDVKM. The CDR3 contains 16 residues. The CDR3 nucleotides are TGTGCCAGCAGTGCAGGGACGCGTGGGCAAACCGGGGAGCTGTTTTTT. Protein: CASSAGTRGQTGELFF.

This chain links TRBV27 with TRBJ2-7, with 8 bases fitting TRBD1. Germline-derived CDR1 and CDR2 are MNHEY and SMNVEV (reference sequence). The CDR3 runs to 13 residues. J gave up 2 bases and V 6 bases, and 3 bases lay outside the gene matches. CDR3 residues: CASSPDRAYEQYF. In nucleotides, the CDR3 is TGTGCCAGCAGCCCGGACAGGGCCTACGAGCAGTACTTC.

This clone was counted between two and nine times. The rearrangement uses TRBV4-2 and TRBJ1-2; D is unresolved. Germline lookup yields CDR1 LGHNA and CDR2 YNFKEQ. CDR3 length equals 15 residues. Trimming pared 1 base from V and 0 bases from J, leaving 9 bases between. CDR3 sequence (DNA): TGTGCCAGCAGCCAAGGGGAGAGAGCTAACTATGGCTACACCTTC. Translating gives CASSQGERANYGYTF.

V usage is TRBV4-2 and J usage is TRBJ2-5, with 7 bases matching TRBD2. The CDR3 has 15 residues. Trimming cost V 0 bases and J 5 bases; bases outside gene matches: 6. Germline V gene lookup returns CDR1 LGHNA and CDR2 YNFKEQ. The CDR3 DNA sequence: TGTGCCAGCAGCCAAGACTGGCGGGGGACGGAGACCCAGTACTTC. Residues: CASSQDWRGTETQYF.

This clone was seen only a few times. J is TRBJ1-2 and V is TRBV25-1; the D is unclear. V lost 6 bases to trimming and J lost 0 bases, with 20 bases between them. Germline loops: CDR1 MGHDK, CDR2 SYGVNS. The CDR3 loop spans 17 amino acids. The CDR3 DNA reads as TGTGCCAGCAGCGACCTTGACAACAACGAAGCTAACTATGGCTACACCTTC. Its protein product is CASSDLDNNEANYGYTF.

This chain joins TRBV18 and TRBJ2-1; TRBD2 matches 10 bases. Germline V gene lookup returns CDR1 KGHSH and CDR2 LQKENI. V gave up 4 bases and J gave up 3 bases; unmatched junction bases: 9. CDR3 size: 17 residues. The CDR3 spells CASSREALAGDYNEQFF. The CDR3 DNA sequence: TGTGCCAGCTCACGCGAAGCCCTAGCGGGGGACTACAATGAGCAGTTCTTC.

The chain recombines TRBV30 with TRBJ2-1; TRBD1 aligns across 8 bases. The V gene end was trimmed by 3 bases and the J gene end by 12 bases; junction bases not matched to a gene: 10. CDR3 size: 13 residues. Germline loops: CDR1 GTSNPN, CDR2 SVGIG (reference sequence). In DNA form, the CDR3 reads TGTGCCTGGAGCGGACCAGGGGGCTACGGGCAGTTCTTC. Protein product: CAWSGPGGYGQFF.

The V gene is TRBV2, the J gene TRBJ2-1; TRBD2 matches 14 bases. This CDR3 is built from 19 residues. The ends lost 6 bases at V and 0 bases at J; junction bases unmatched: 10. Germline loops: CDR1 SNHLY, CDR2 FYNNEI. The CDR3 bases are TGTGCCAGCAGCGCCTCGACTAGCGGGGGGGGCAGCTCCTACAATGAGCAGTTCTTC. Encoded protein: CASSASTSGGGSSYNEQFF.

A few counts support this clone. The chain couples TRBV6-5 to TRBJ2-7, with D possibly being TRBD2 (7 bases). The germline gives CDR1 MNHEY, CDR2 SVGAGI. V lost 7 bases and J 0 bases, leaving 13 bases between the germline ends. The CDR3 is 14 amino acids. CDR3 sequence reads: CASKGGATSYEQYF. CDR3 sequence (DNA): TGTGCCAGCAAAGGGGGGGCTACCTCCTACGAGCAGTACTTC.

This rearrangement joins TRBV21-1 to TRBJ1-5. TRBV21-1 constitutes a pseudogene. The CDR3 loop spans 16 amino acids. The CDR3 DNA follows: TGTGCCAGCAGCCCTCCTATGTCGGCAAGCAATCAGCCCCAGCATTTT. It encodes CASSPPMSASNQPQHF.

This clone has a single count. V and J are TRBV28 and TRBJ2-5; D remains unclear. The CDR3 has 14 residues. Trimming removed 6 bases from V and 3 bases from J, with 14 bases in between. Per germline, CDR1 MDHEN and CDR2 SYDVKM. The CDR3 DNA is TGTGCCAGCAGCCGGGCGGTACCAAAAGAGACCCAGTACTTC. Protein product: CASSRAVPKETQYF.

As for this clone: A read error may produce the germline difference seen at one junction end. The V gene is TRBV19, the J gene TRBJ2-1, with 9 bases that match TRBD1. In germline, CDR1 is LNHDA, CDR2 SQIVND (reference sequence). CDR3 length: 13 amino acids. This CDR3 is CASSLDRGNEQFF. DNA of the CDR3: TGTGCCAGTAGTCTAGACAGGGGGAATGAGCAGTTCTTC.

The chain is built from TRBV2 and TRBJ1-6; 8 bases agree with TRBD1. The CDR3 contains 15 residues. The V and J ends lost 1 base and 7 bases, in that order; junction bases with no gene match: 3. The germline gives CDR1 SNHLY, CDR2 FYNNEI. CDR3 DNA: TGTGCCAGCAGTGAAGGCCGGACAGGGAATTCACCCCTCCACTTT. It encodes CASSEGRTGNSPLHF.

This clone came up a few times. The chain combines TRBV28 with TRBJ2-1; possible D gene TRBD1, 6 bases. The CDR3 length is 17 residues. Per germline, CDR1 MDHEN and CDR2 SYDVKM. The V gene lost 7 bases and the J gene lost 0 bases, with 19 bases spanning the gap. CDR3: CASTSSGTPYSYNEQFF. The CDR3 region has the DNA TGTGCCAGCACATCTTCCGGGACACCCTACTCCTACAATGAGCAGTTCTTC. Combining the CDR3 with reference TRBV28 and TRBJ2-1 gives the whole variable domain DVKVTQSSRYLVKRTGEKVFLECVQDMDHENMFWYRQDPGLGLRLIYFSYDVKMKEKGDIPEGYSVSREKKERFSLILESASTNQTSMYLCASTSSGTPYSYNEQFFGPGTRLTVL.

The rearrangement joins TRBV11-3 to TRBJ2-1, with D uncertain. Germline V gene sequence: CDR1 SGHNT, CDR2 YENEEA. V gave up 1 base and J gave up 5 bases, with 6 bases separating them. The CDR3 extends over 13 amino acids. This CDR3 reads CASSLGMDNEQFF. The CDR3 DNA is TGTGCCAGCAGCTTAGGGATGGACAATGAGCAGTTCTTC.

The chain combines TRBV5-1 with TRBJ1-5; no firm D call. V gave up 4 bases and J gave up 2 bases, with 13 bases separating them. Germline values: CDR1 SGHRS, CDR2 YFSETQ. This CDR3 is 15 amino acids long. CDR3 nucleotide sequence: TGCGCCAGCAGCCAGGACGGGAGGGGCAATCAGCCCCAGCATTTT. It specifies CASSQDGRGNQPQHF.

There are a few counts of this clone. The J gene is TRBJ1-2, the V gene TRBV2; no clear D gene. Per germline, CDR1 SNHLY and CDR2 FYNNEI. Between the trimmed V and J ends, which lost 11 bases and 0 bases, there was a span of 13 bases. The CDR3 is 13 amino acids. The CDR3 DNA reads TGTGCCTGTGCGAGTGGGACTAACTATGGCTACACCTTC. Amino acids: CACASGTNYGYTF.

V usage is TRBV5-4 and J usage is TRBJ2-1, with TRBD1 matching over 9 bases. V was pared by 4 bases and J by 9 bases, with 8 bases of the junction left unmatched. This CDR3 contains 14 residues. Germline CDR1 SGHNT, CDR2 YYREEE (reference sequence). The CDR3: CASSRDREGGEQFF. The CDR3 region has the DNA TGTGCCAGCAGCCGGGACAGGGAGGGAGGTGAGCAGTTCTTC.

This chain links TRBV4-2 with TRBJ1-6, with 9 bases aligning to TRBD1. The J segment lost 14 bases and the V segment lost 4 bases, leaving 9 bases of the junction unmatched. CDR1 LGHNA and CDR2 YNFKEQ come from the germline V gene. CDR3 length equals 14 residues. CDR3 sequence (DNA): TGTGCCAGCAGCCGGAAAGGGACAGGGAGCTCCCTCCACTTT. Residues: CASSRKGTGSSLHF.

A few counts support this clone. The chain employs TRBV13 and TRBJ2-2; D is undetermined. Germline lookup yields CDR1 PRHDT and CDR2 FYEKMQ (reference sequence). This CDR3 has 14 residues. Trimming shortened V by 8 bases and J by 1 base, and 11 bases separated the two germline ends. The CDR3 loop reads CASSYQRNTGELFF. The CDR3 nucleotides read TGTGCCAGCTCGTATCAACGGAACACCGGGGAGCTGTTTTTT.

This clone is labeled as medium-sized. The V and J genes are TRBV5-1 and TRBJ2-1, with D perhaps TRBD2 (5 bases). Looked up from germline, CDR1 is SGHRS and CDR2 is YFSETQ. The CDR3 spans 14 residues. V dropped 5 bases and J dropped 6 bases, with 15 bases sitting between them. This CDR3 is CASSTSSTFNEQFF. CDR3 DNA: TGCGCCAGCAGTACTAGTTCCACTTTCAATGAGCAGTTCTTC.

The chain uses TRBV7-2 and TRBJ2-7, with TRBD1 matching 7 bases. This CDR3 comprises 14 residues. Germline values: CDR1 SGHTA, CDR2 FQGNSA. With 5 bases clipped from V and 6 bases from J, the junction kept 10 bases outside the gene matches. DNA for the CDR3: TGTGCCAGCAGCCCCGGGACAGTTGCTGGCGAGCAGTACTTC. Its protein is CASSPGTVAGEQYF.

The CDR3 here is CASSFGTPQTSGGYTF. The CDR3 DNA follows: TGCGCCAGCAGCTTCGGGACACCGCAGACTTCTGGTGGCTACACCTTC. The chain has TRBV5-1 and TRBJ1-2, with D maybe TRBD1 (6 bases). The V gene lost 2 bases and the J gene lost 7 bases, with 21 bases spanning the gap. The CDR3 spans 16 residues. Germline V lookup: CDR1 SGHRS, CDR2 YFSETQ.